This note documents a single T cell receptor beta chain sequence. What antigen it recognizes has not been identified. No base-level quality is on record; no much larger clone is a single base apart. This specimen comes from a study of blood T cell repertoires in COVID-19 (dated by TCRdb to 2019 to 2021). For the wider study: Samples from collaborators originated in the United States, Italy and Spain and spanned both the acute and convalescent phases of COVID-19. The prospective study material was composed of cDNA or gDNA derived from T cells, B-cell-depleted T cells, or PBMCs. Subjects who had been exposed to COVID-19, were actively infected with it, or had recovered from it provided the deeply sampled blood TCRbeta repertoires that made up the dataset. The repertoires were released in a freely available public database meant as a resource for research on the immune response to SARS-CoV-2. The samples were drawn from the first 160 participants of the ongoing ImmuneRACE study and from 950 to 1,500 subjects provided by 6 global collaborators. A de-identified subject ID, COVID-19 status, age in years and sex were almost always included in the sample metadata. Where available, HLA class I and class II types were obtained from metadata supplied by the sample provider rather than from assay-based typing. General study outcomes and caveats: Clinical and demographic metadata were provided uncurated, with the amount varying by source and participant.

The immunoSEQ Assay, a bias-controlled multiplex PCR, was used to amplify TCRbeta CDR3 regions from genomic DNA. As for how the authors treated the data: The number of nucleated cells in each sample was estimated from the amplification of reference gene primers within the assay. Sequence reads were collapsed and filtered to measure the absolute abundance of every unique TCRbeta CDR3 rearrangement. Productive Simpson clonality was computed per sample as the square root of Simpson's diversity index over productive rearrangements. TCRdb provides this immuneACCESS table in a form limited to in-frame rearrangements. Some clones are lacking; in checked studies, under half of them reflect an unresolved V gene, and why the rest are absent is not known. That table supplies the V and J calls and clone size; D and trimming were determined from the DNA. This sample comprises some 240,000 clones, around 90% of them detected only once. The ten top clones hold 5.5% to 6.5% of the sample.

Trimming costs V 6 bases and J 4 bases, and their ends lie 7 bases apart. From cysteine to phenylalanine, the CDR3 is 13 amino acids long. The read is trimmed to its CDR3 DNA, 39 bases read in frame from base 1. CDR1 and CDR2 are read off the germline V gene as KGHSH and LQKENI. Another Seattle source contributed samples from volunteer blood donors who had recovered from COVID-19. The collaborating institutions used their own protocols to collect whole blood in K2EDTA tubes. For TCRbeta analysis, collaborators shipped samples in one of three forms: frozen whole blood, isolated PBMCs, or DNA extracted from either of those sample types.

The sequence was collected from a man aged 55 to 69 who had recovered from COVID-19. The chain links TRBV18 with TRBJ1-6; the D gene is perhaps TRBD1, on 6 matching bases. Sequencing input: peripheral blood. The CDR3 has the sequence CASSGQYNSPLHF. Here is the DNA: TGTGCCAGCTCCGGACAGTATAATTCACCCCTCCACTTT.